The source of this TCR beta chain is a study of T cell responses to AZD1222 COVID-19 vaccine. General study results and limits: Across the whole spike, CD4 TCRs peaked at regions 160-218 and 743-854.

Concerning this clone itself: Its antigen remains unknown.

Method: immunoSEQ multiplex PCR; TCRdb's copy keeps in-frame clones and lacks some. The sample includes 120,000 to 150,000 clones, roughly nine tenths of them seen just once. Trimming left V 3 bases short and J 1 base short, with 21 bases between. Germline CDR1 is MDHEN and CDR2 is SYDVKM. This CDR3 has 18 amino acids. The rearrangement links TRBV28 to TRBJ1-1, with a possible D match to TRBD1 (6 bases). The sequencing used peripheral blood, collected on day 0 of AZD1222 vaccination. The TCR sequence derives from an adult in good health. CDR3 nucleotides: TGTGCCAGCAGTTTTGCGCCAGGGGTACCGAGGTGGAACACTGAAGCTTTCTTT. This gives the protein CASSFAPGVPRWNTEAFF.